This section outlines one T cell receptor beta chain sequence together with its context. This record comes from a study of T-cell reconstitution after alpha-beta-depleted transplantation in children. This sample's TCRbeta library carried unique molecular identifier barcodes. TCRdb re-called the PCR reads with MiXCR, one entry per CDR3 protein. Of about a million distinct CDR3 sequences listed, roughly 29% are singletons. The sequence was obtained from a boy younger than two who had a stem cell transplant for SCID, so the T cells may come from the graft donor. Material: PBMCs, mostly from graft donor cells, obtained 360 days after TCRalphabeta/CD19-depleted stem cell transplant.

The CDR3 reads CSARDPLSAYEQYF. CDR3 in DNA: TGCAGTGCTAGAGATCCTTTGTCAGCCTACGAGCAGTACTTC. The chain combines TRBV20-1 with TRBJ2-7, with D hard to call. Germline lookup yields CDR1 DFQATT and CDR2 SNEGSKA (reference sequence). V shed 0 bases and J shed 2 bases, with 11 bases lying between them. This CDR3 region has 14 residues.